This passage covers 13 T cell receptor beta chains from one sample sequenced in a study of CXCR3-negative and CXCR3-positive naive CD8 T cells. UMI-labeled 5' RACE yielded the TRB cDNA libraries. Each CDR3 protein gets one entry in TCRdb, which reprocessed the 5' RACE reads and gives no DNA. This table holds about 56,000 distinct CDR3 sequences. The sequenced material came from memory CD8+ T cells from blood. The receptor source for this set is a human donor in good health. Some clones in this sample may be carry-over from other donors' samples.

The gene calls are TRBV5-1 and TRBJ2-6; there is no DNA to check the TCRdb D call of TRBD2. The CDR3 contains 16 residues. Germline V gene sequence: CDR1 SGHRS, CDR2 YFSETQ. The CDR3 region is CASSLVEGTGANVLTF.

V and J are TRBV4-1 and TRBJ2-4. The CDR3 is 15 residues long. Germline CDR1 reads MGHRA; CDR2 reads YSYEKL. The CDR3 here is CASSQVVLAKNIQYF.

CDR3 loop: CASSPSLAVYEQYF. The V and J genes are TRBV7-9 and TRBJ2-7; TCRdb's assignment of TRBD2 cannot be checked, as there is no DNA. The V gene's germline CDR1 is SEHNR and CDR2 FQNEAQ (reference sequence). This CDR3 comprises 14 residues. The full variable domain, with the rest looked up from reference TRBV7-9 and TRBJ2-7, is DTGVSQNPRHKITKRGQNVTFRCDPISEHNRLYWYRQTLGQGPEFLTYFQNEAQLEKSRLLSDRFSAERPKGSFSTLEIQRTEQGDSAMYLCASSPSLAVYEQYFGPGTRLTVT.

V and J are TRBV5-1 and TRBJ1-1. Germline CDR1 reads SGHRS; CDR2 reads YFSETQ. The CDR3 loop spans 13 amino acids. This CDR3 reads CASSLEGLTEAFF.

This chain connects TRBV3-1 to TRBJ2-7. Per the germline V gene, CDR1 is LGHDT and CDR2 is YNNKEL (reference sequence). CDR3 length: 15 amino acids. The CDR3 reads CASSQSPEIVYEQYF.

The CDR3 sequence is CASSLAGQYTQYF. This chain connects TRBV5-4 to TRBJ2-3; the TRBD1 assignment by TCRdb is unverifiable without DNA. Germline CDR1 reads SGHNT; CDR2 reads YYREEE (reference sequence). The CDR3 extends over 13 amino acids.

J is TRBJ2-3 and V is TRBV2; TCRdb lists TRBD1, though no DNA is available to test this call. Germline lookup yields CDR1 SNHLY and CDR2 FYNNEI. This CDR3 spans 12 amino acids. The CDR3 is CPRGGGTDTQYF.

The chain couples TRBV7-2 to TRBJ2-3. Germline CDR1 is SGHTA and CDR2 is FQGNSA. The CDR3 is 16 amino acids. CDR3 amino acids: CASSFSSVADTDTQYF.

The chain combines TRBV29-1 with TRBJ2-7; TCRdb proposes TRBD1, but this gene call is untestable without DNA. CDR1 is SQVTM and CDR2 is ANQGSEA in the germline V gene. The CDR3 consists of 15 residues. The CDR3 reads CSVEDETGSPYEQYF.

The chain is built from TRBV29-1 and TRBJ2-3; the D call of TRBD2 rests on TCRdb alone, since no DNA is present to check it. The CDR3 extends over 15 amino acids. Germline-derived CDR1 and CDR2 are SQVTM and ANQGSEA. This CDR3 is CSVKLAGGLTDTQYF.

The CDR3: CASSDSLGSIDGYTF. J is TRBJ1-2 and V is TRBV4-3. The CDR3 contains 15 residues. Germline V gene data show CDR1 as LGHNA and CDR2 as YSLEER.

This sequence joins TRBV6-6 and TRBJ2-2; TCRdb designates TRBD2, a call that cannot be tested without DNA. The CDR3 extends over 15 amino acids. CDR1 is MNHNY and CDR2 is SVGAGI in the germline V gene (reference sequence). CDR3 protein: CASTETSSNTGELFF.

The chain links TRBV10-3 to TRBJ2-2; TCRdb picks TRBD1, but there is no DNA to check that call. The CDR3 is 16 residues long. Germline CDR1 is ENHRY and CDR2 is SYGVKD. CDR3 sequence: CAISEGGEKEAGELFF.